Shown below are 20 T cell receptor beta chains from a single sample sequenced in a study of T cells in localized non-small cell lung cancer. TCRdb's copy holds only in-frame clones and misses some; the assay was immunoSEQ multiplex PCR. This sample has about 35,000 clones; roughly 90% occur once, and the top ten carry 10% to 15%. The sample in question was peripheral blood mononuclear cells, obtained before any cancer treatment. Every receptor here comes from a female donor of 60 years or more with stage II lung adenocarcinoma.

The gene calls are TRBV29-1 and TRBJ1-1; D is uncertain. Trimming cost V 6 bases and J 3 bases, with 11 bases left between them. CDR1 is SQVTM and CDR2 is ANQGSEA in the germline V gene. The CDR3 contains 12 residues. The CDR3 reads CSVGWAYTEAFF. Here the CDR3 DNA reads TGCAGCGTCGGATGGGCGTACACTGAAGCTTTCTTT.

The chain uses TRBV5-5 and TRBJ2-3; D may be TRBD2 (5 bases). The CDR3 totals 14 residues. CDR1 and CDR2 (germline): SGHKS, YYEKEE (reference sequence). The V end was cut by 0 bases, the J end by 2 bases, with 7 bases between. CDR3 sequence: CASSLAGVTDTQYF. CDR3 in DNA: TGTGCCAGCAGCTTGGCCGGGGTCACAGATACGCAGTATTTT.

This clone has a single count. The chain joins TRBV6-5 to TRBJ2-5; 10 bases match TRBD2. CDR3 size: 15 residues. After removal of 11 bases from V and 4 bases from J, the junction contained 13 bases not matched to a gene. Per germline, CDR1 MNHEY and CDR2 SVGAGI. CDR3: CAAARASGGRETQYF. In DNA, the CDR3 is TGTGCCGCAGCGAGGGCTAGCGGGGGAAGAGAGACCCAGTACTTC.

This clone was seen only once. This chain's CDR3 is CASSPNTLGDTEAFF. CDR3 DNA sequence: TGCGCCAGCAGCCCAAACACCTTAGGGGACACTGAAGCTTTCTTT. This chain links TRBV5-1 with TRBJ1-1; a possible D gene is TRBD1 (5 bases). This CDR3 contains 15 residues. Germline V gene data show CDR1 as SGHRS and CDR2 as YFSETQ. The V gene lost 4 bases and the J gene lost 3 bases, with 16 bases spanning the gap.

The chain's CDR3 is CASSSKLAEETQYF. As DNA, the CDR3 is TGTGCCAGCAGCTCGAAACTAGCAGAAGAGACCCAGTACTTC. This chain connects TRBV5-4 to TRBJ2-5; maybe TRBD2 (6 bases). From germline, CDR1 is SGHNT and CDR2 YYREEE (reference sequence). The CDR3 has 14 amino acids. The V end lost 3 bases, the J end lost 3 bases, and 12 bases lay between the germline ends.

This chain links TRBV6-4 with TRBJ2-2, with D possibly matching TRBD2 (6 bases). The CDR3 length is 14 residues. V shed 6 bases and J shed 8 bases, with 16 bases lying between them. Germline V gives CDR1 MRHNA, CDR2 SNTAGT. CDR3 coding DNA: TGTGCCAGCAGCCGGGACTTAACCGCTGGGGAGCTGTTTTTT. It yields the protein CASSRDLTAGELFF.

This chain joins TRBV30 and TRBJ1-4; D is perhaps TRBD1 (6 bases). V dropped 2 bases and J dropped 8 bases, with 9 bases sitting between them. The CDR3 spans 12 residues. Germline V gives CDR1 GTSNPN, CDR2 SVGIG (reference sequence). The chain's CDR3 is CAWSFRGEKLFF. In nucleotides, the CDR3 is TGTGCCTGGAGTTTCAGGGGCGAAAAACTGTTTTTT. Variable domain in full (rest from reference TRBV30 and TRBJ1-4): SQTIHQWPATLVQPVGSPLSLECTVEGTSNPNLYWYRQAAGRGLQLLFYSVGIGQISSEVPQNLSASRPQDRQFILSSKKLLLSDSGFYLCAWSFRGEKLFFGSGTQLSVL.

The table lists this clone with a count of one. The J gene is TRBJ1-1, the V gene TRBV5-5; TRBD1 matches at 8 bases. The CDR3 runs to 13 residues. The V and J ends lost 6 bases and 4 bases, in that order; junction bases with no gene match: 5. The germline gives CDR1 SGHKS, CDR2 YYEKEE (reference sequence). CDR3 sequence: CASIRTGGTEAFF. CDR3 coding DNA: TGTGCCAGCATCCGAACAGGGGGCACTGAAGCTTTCTTT.

V is TRBV28 and J is TRBJ1-4; the D gene is possibly TRBD1 (5 bases). CDR3 size: 15 residues. V shed 7 bases and J shed 6 bases, with 18 bases lying between them. Germline CDR1 is MDHEN and CDR2 is SYDVKM. The CDR3 loop is CASTTGGGNHEKLFF. Here the CDR3 DNA reads TGTGCCAGCACCACCGGGGGGGGGAACCATGAAAAACTGTTTTTT. Variable domain in full (rest from reference TRBV28 and TRBJ1-4): DVKVTQSSRYLVKRTGEKVFLECVQDMDHENMFWYRQDPGLGLRLIYFSYDVKMKEKGDIPEGYSVSREKKERFSLILESASTNQTSMYLCASTTGGGNHEKLFFGSGTQLSVL.

The chain joins TRBV14 to TRBJ2-7, with 11 bases identical to TRBD1. The J segment lost 4 bases and the V segment lost 4 bases, leaving 6 bases of the junction unmatched. CDR1 and CDR2 (germline): SGHDN, FVKESK. There are 15 residues in the CDR3. The DNA of the CDR3 is TGTGCCAGCAGCCCTTGGACAGGGGGCCCGTACGAGCAGTACTTC. Translation gives CASSPWTGGPYEQYF.

This chain links TRBV10-2 with TRBJ1-5, with D unresolved. The CDR3 totals 14 residues. Germline V gene sequence: CDR1 WSHSY, CDR2 SAAADI. Trimming shortened V by 3 bases and J by 7 bases, and 13 bases separated the two germline ends. This CDR3 is CASSDRGIGQPQHF. The CDR3 DNA is TGCGCCAGCAGTGACCGAGGAATCGGACAGCCCCAGCATTTT.

The chain employs TRBV18 and TRBJ2-5; a possible D gene is TRBD2 (6 bases). Germline V gene data show CDR1 as KGHSH and CDR2 as LQKENI. The CDR3 length is 12 residues. V dropped 3 bases and J dropped 5 bases, with 7 bases sitting between them. The CDR3 nucleotides are TGTGCCAGCTCACCTCGGGGGGAGACCCAGTACTTC. It encodes CASSPRGETQYF.

CDR3 sequence reads: CAWGPPGSIYGGYTF. In DNA, the CDR3 is TGTGCCTGGGGACCCCCAGGGAGCATTTATGGGGGCTACACCTTC. This rearrangement joins TRBV30 to TRBJ1-2, with D possibly TRBD1 on 5 matching bases. The V gene's germline CDR1 is GTSNPN and CDR2 SVGIG (reference sequence). The length of the CDR3 is 15 residues. V dropped 5 bases and J dropped 8 bases, with 24 bases sitting between them.

The J gene is TRBJ2-1, the V gene TRBV29-1, with 7 bases identical to TRBD2. Trimming cost V 8 bases and J 9 bases; bases outside gene matches: 7. Germline V lookup: CDR1 SQVTM, CDR2 ANQGSEA. There are 11 residues in the CDR3. The CDR3 coding sequence is TGCAGCCTGCGGGAGAGGGTTGAGCAGTTCTTC. Encoded protein: CSLRERVEQFF.

V is TRBV30 and J is TRBJ2-1; D is perhaps TRBD1 (6 bases). V lost 2 bases to trimming and J lost 3 bases, with 11 bases between them. The CDR3 sequence is 14 residues long. The germline V gene encodes CDR1 GTSNPN and CDR2 SVGIG (reference sequence). As DNA, the CDR3 is TGTGCCTGGAGTATCACAGGGTTCTACAATGAGCAGTTCTTC. Amino acids: CAWSITGFYNEQFF.

The chain joins TRBV7-9 to TRBJ1-1; no clear D gene. The CDR3 has 12 residues. V lost 1 base and J 8 bases, leaving 8 bases between the germline ends. The germline V gene encodes CDR1 SEHNR and CDR2 FQNEAQ (reference sequence). CDR3 sequence (DNA): TGTGCCAGCAGCTTAGACCGCGCAGAAGCTTTCTTT. Translating gives CASSLDRAEAFF.

The chain has TRBV4-3 and TRBJ1-1, with D possibly being TRBD1 (6 bases). This CDR3 region has 16 residues. V was pared by 3 bases and J by 0 bases, with 14 bases between. Per the germline V gene, CDR1 is LGHNA and CDR2 is YSLEER. In DNA, the CDR3 is TGCGCCAGCAGCCAGGATTTGCAGGGGATGAACACTGAAGCTTTCTTT. Translation gives CASSQDLQGMNTEAFF.

The chain couples TRBV28 to TRBJ2-4; maybe TRBD1 (6 bases). Germline V gene lookup returns CDR1 MDHEN and CDR2 SYDVKM. The CDR3 totals 14 residues. With 8 bases removed from V and 3 bases from J, the gap between germline ends came to 14 bases. The CDR3 DNA reads as TGTGCCAGCCAGGGGTCCCTCCTCAAAAACATTCAGTACTTC. It translates to CASQGSLLKNIQYF. Filled out from reference TRBV28 and TRBJ2-4, the complete variable domain reads DVKVTQSSRYLVKRTGEKVFLECVQDMDHENMFWYRQDPGLGLRLIYFSYDVKMKEKGDIPEGYSVSREKKERFSLILESASTNQTSMYLCASQGSLLKNIQYFGAGTRLSVL.

The V gene is TRBV7-2, the J gene TRBJ1-1; no definite D call. The ends were cut back, 2 bases at V and 1 base at J, with 5 bases in the middle. Looked up from germline, CDR1 is SGHTA and CDR2 is FQGNSA. There are 13 residues in the CDR3. The CDR3 reads CASSLSGNTEAFF. The CDR3, as DNA: TGTGCCAGCAGCTTATCGGGGAACACTGAAGCTTTCTTT.

The chain links TRBV5-1 to TRBJ1-4; the D gene is possibly TRBD1 (5 bases). The CDR3 sequence is 16 residues long. CDR1 is SGHRS, CDR2 YFSETQ, per germline. Trimming left V 2 bases short and J 7 bases short, with 18 bases between. This CDR3 reads CASSFLSPGSGEKLFF. The CDR3 DNA follows: TGCGCCAGCAGCTTCCTAAGTCCAGGGTCTGGTGAAAAACTGTTTTTT.